Presented here are 14 T cell receptor beta chains from one specimen sequenced in a study of blood T cell repertoires in COVID-19. Some clones are missing from TCRdb's copy, which holds only in-frame ones; the method was immunoSEQ multiplex PCR. The table shows about 410,000 clones, with 75% to 90% occurring only once. Sequenced sample: peripheral blood. The receptors stem from a woman in her forties with COVID-19, enrolled during active disease.

The CDR3 loop reads CATSESGTGHGYTF. The CDR3 DNA sequence: TGTGCCACCAGTGAGTCCGGGACAGGGCATGGCTACACCTTC. The gene calls are TRBV24-1 and TRBJ1-2; the match to TRBD1 covers 9 bases. The V and J ends lost 4 bases and 6 bases, in that order; junction bases with no gene match: 5. The CDR3 length is 14 residues. Germline assignment: CDR1 KGHDR and CDR2 SFDVKD.

The rearrangement joins TRBV20-1 to TRBJ2-7, with a weak D call TRBD1 (6 bases). Trimming took off 3 bases at V and 2 bases at J, with 17 bases between the two ends. CDR3 length: 15 residues. The germline CDR1 and CDR2 sequences are DFQATT and SNEGSKA (reference sequence). The CDR3 is CSASRLDSYTYEQYF. The CDR3 region has the DNA TGCAGTGCTAGTAGGCTGGACAGCTATACCTACGAGCAGTACTTC.

The rearrangement links TRBV4-3 to TRBJ1-1; a weak D match, TRBD1 (6 bases). The CDR3 runs to 14 residues. Germline V lookup: CDR1 LGHNA, CDR2 YSLEER. V shed 4 bases and J shed 4 bases, with 13 bases lying between them. Written as DNA, the CDR3 is TGCGCCAGCAGCCCCCAAACAGGGATCACTGAAGCTTTCTTT. Residues: CASSPQTGITEAFF.

This clone was detected only once. This rearrangement joins TRBV29-1 to TRBJ2-7; D is uncertain. V shed 5 bases and J shed 1 base, with 6 bases lying between them. The CDR3 runs 11 residues. CDR1 SQVTM and CDR2 ANQGSEA come from the germline V gene. The chain's CDR3 is CSVLLSYEQYF. The CDR3, as DNA: TGCAGCGTTTTACTATCCTACGAGCAGTACTTC.

The chain is built from TRBV24-1 and TRBJ1-2, with D perhaps TRBD1 (5 bases). This CDR3 comprises 14 residues. V shed 1 base and J shed 2 bases, with 7 bases lying between them. Germline V CDR1 and CDR2: KGHDR, SFDVKD. CDR3 residues: CATSDFKGNYGYTF. The DNA for the CDR3 is TGTGCCACCAGTGATTTTAAGGGGAACTATGGCTACACCTTC.

V usage is TRBV18 and J usage is TRBJ2-3; 8 bases map to TRBD2. CDR3 length equals 15 residues. The germline gives CDR1 KGHSH, CDR2 LQKENI. V lost 5 bases, J lost 5 bases, and 9 bases stayed unmatched. DNA for the CDR3: TGTGCCAGCTCATCACTAGCGGCCGGGGGAGATACGCAGTATTTT. Its translation: CASSSLAAGGDTQYF.

This chain joins TRBV7-2 and TRBJ1-2; 10 nucleotides match TRBD1. The CDR3 runs 15 residues. The ends lost 5 bases at V and 6 bases at J; junction bases unmatched: 9. In germline, CDR1 is SGHTA, CDR2 FQGNSA. CDR3 sequence: CASSPDRGRRDGYTF. In DNA, the CDR3 is TGTGCCAGCAGCCCCGACAGGGGGCGACGGGATGGCTACACCTTC.

The chain joins TRBV7-2 to TRBJ2-7, with 9 bases that match TRBD1. This CDR3 spans 15 amino acids. Germline CDR1 and CDR2: SGHTA and FQGNSA. Trimming took 4 bases from V and 2 from J; bases not matched to a gene: 6. In DNA, the CDR3 is TGTGCCAGCAGCTACGGGACAGGGATCCCCTACGAGCAGTACTTC. It yields the protein CASSYGTGIPYEQYF.

This clone occurred a few times. V gene TRBV25-1 combines with J gene TRBJ1-2; 8 positions match TRBD1. Germline trimming cut 3 bases from V and 8 bases from J; bases unmatched to any gene: 11. CDR3 length: 15 amino acids. Germline loops: CDR1 MGHDK, CDR2 SYGVNS. The CDR3 spells CASSDGQGYLRGYTF. The DNA of the CDR3 is TGTGCCAGCAGTGACGGACAGGGTTACCTACGGGGCTACACCTTC.

The chain uses TRBV7-9 and TRBJ2-1, with D possibly TRBD2 on 6 matching bases. The germline V gene encodes CDR1 SEHNR and CDR2 FQNEAQ (reference sequence). The CDR3 is 15 residues long. Trimming cost V 0 bases and J 2 bases, with 8 bases left between them. DNA for the CDR3: TGTGCCAGCAGCTTAGCCGGGAGAACCTACAATGAGCAGTTCTTC. Protein sequence: CASSLAGRTYNEQFF.

The chain carries TRBV28 and TRBJ2-4; a possible D gene is TRBD2 (6 bases). The CDR3 contains 17 residues. Trimming cost V 6 bases and J 0 bases, with 18 bases left between them. The germline gives CDR1 MDHEN, CDR2 SYDVKM. CDR3 coding DNA: TGTGCCAGCAGCTGGGCTGGAGGGGTCTTAGCCAAAAACATTCAGTACTTC. Its translation is CASSWAGGVLAKNIQYF. The full variable domain, rest sourced from reference TRBV28 and TRBJ2-4, is DVKVTQSSRYLVKRTGEKVFLECVQDMDHENMFWYRQDPGLGLRLIYFSYDVKMKEKGDIPEGYSVSREKKERFSLILESASTNQTSMYLCASSWAGGVLAKNIQYFGAGTRLSVL.

The chain is built from TRBV19 and TRBJ2-3, with 9 bases identical to TRBD2. This CDR3 region has 15 residues. V dropped 5 bases and J dropped 5; count of bases not matched to a gene: 8. Germline V gene lookup returns CDR1 LNHDA and CDR2 SQIVND (reference sequence). The CDR3 loop reads CASSGAAGGQDTQYF. In DNA form, the CDR3 reads TGTGCCAGTAGTGGGGCGGCGGGGGGGCAAGATACGCAGTATTTT.

The chain uses TRBV10-2 and TRBJ2-6; 8 bases fit TRBD2. The CDR3 is made up of 17 amino acids. Germline CDR1 is WSHSY and CDR2 is SAAADI. The V segment lost 0 bases and the J segment 0 bases; nucleotides outside the gene matches: 1. The CDR3, as DNA: TGCGCCAGCAGTGAGTCCCGGGGGGGCTCTGGGGCCAACGTCCTGACTTTC. Translation: CASSESRGGSGANVLTF.

The J gene is TRBJ1-6, the V gene TRBV10-3; TRBD1 is a possible D gene (6 bases). Trimming left V 0 bases short and J 7 bases short, with 13 bases between. The CDR3 contains 16 residues. Per germline, CDR1 ENHRY and CDR2 SYGVKD. The CDR3 region has the DNA TGTGCCATCAGTGAGTCCCGTAATAGGGGGAATTCACCCCTCCACTTT. Its translation: CAISESRNRGNSPLHF.